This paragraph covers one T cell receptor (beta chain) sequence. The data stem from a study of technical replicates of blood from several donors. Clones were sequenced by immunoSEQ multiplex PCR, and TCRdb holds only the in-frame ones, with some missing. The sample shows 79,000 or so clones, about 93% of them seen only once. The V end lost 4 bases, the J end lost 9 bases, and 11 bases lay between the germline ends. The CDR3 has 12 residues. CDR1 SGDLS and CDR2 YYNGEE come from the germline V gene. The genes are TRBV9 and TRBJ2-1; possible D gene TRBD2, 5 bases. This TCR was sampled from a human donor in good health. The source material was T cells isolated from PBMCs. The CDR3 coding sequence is TGTGCCAGCAGCACCCAACGGGGTGAGCAGTTCTTC. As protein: CASSTQRGEQFF.